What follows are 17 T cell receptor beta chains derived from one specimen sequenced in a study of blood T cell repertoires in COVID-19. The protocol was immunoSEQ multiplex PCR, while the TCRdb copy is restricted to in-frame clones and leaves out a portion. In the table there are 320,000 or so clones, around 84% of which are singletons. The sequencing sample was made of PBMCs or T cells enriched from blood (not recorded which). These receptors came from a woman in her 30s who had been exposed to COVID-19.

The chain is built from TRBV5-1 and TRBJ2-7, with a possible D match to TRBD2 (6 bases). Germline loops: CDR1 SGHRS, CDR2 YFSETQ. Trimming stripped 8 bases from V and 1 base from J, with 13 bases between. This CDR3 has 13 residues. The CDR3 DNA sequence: TGCGCCAGTTCCGGAGGGGCTTCCTACGAGCAGTACTTC. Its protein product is CASSGGASYEQYF. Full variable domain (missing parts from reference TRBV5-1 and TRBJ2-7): KAGVTQTPRYLIKTRGQQVTLSCSPISGHRSVSWYQQTPGQGLQFLFEYFSETQRNKGNFPGRFSGRQFSNSRSEMNVSTLELGDSALYLCASSGGASYEQYFGPGTRLTVT.

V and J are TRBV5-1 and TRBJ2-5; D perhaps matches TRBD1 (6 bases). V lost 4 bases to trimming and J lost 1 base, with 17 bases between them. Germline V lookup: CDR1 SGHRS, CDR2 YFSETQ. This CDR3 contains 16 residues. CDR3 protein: CASSKQGSGSQETQYF. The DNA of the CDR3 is TGCGCCAGCAGCAAGCAGGGGTCGGGTAGCCAAGAGACCCAGTACTTC.

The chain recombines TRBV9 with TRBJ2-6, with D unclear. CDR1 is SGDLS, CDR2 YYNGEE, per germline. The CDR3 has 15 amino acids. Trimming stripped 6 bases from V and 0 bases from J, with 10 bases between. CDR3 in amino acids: CASTVYGSGANVLTF. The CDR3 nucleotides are TGTGCCAGCACTGTCTACGGCTCTGGGGCCAACGTCCTGACTTTC.

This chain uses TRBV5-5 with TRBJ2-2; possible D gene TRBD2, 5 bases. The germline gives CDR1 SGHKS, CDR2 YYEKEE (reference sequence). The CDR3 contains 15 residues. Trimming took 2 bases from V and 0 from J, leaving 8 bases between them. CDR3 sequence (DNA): TGTGCCAGCAGCTTACTAGTTACGAACACCGGGGAGCTGTTTTTT. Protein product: CASSLLVTNTGELFF.

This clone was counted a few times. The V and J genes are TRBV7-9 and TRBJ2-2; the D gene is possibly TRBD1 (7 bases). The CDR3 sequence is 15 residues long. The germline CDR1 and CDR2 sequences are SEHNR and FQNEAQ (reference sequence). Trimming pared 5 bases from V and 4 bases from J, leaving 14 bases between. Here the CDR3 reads CASSRSQGGTGELFF. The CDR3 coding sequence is TGTGCCAGCAGCCGCAGCCAGGGGGGCACCGGGGAGCTGTTTTTT.

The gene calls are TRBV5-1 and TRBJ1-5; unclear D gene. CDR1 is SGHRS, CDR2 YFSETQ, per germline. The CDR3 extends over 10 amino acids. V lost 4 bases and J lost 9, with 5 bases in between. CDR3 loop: CASSLRPQHF. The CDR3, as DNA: TGCGCCAGCAGCCTTAGGCCCCAGCATTTT.

The CDR3 here is CASSPGGSSSYNEQFF. The CDR3 DNA reads TGTGCCAGCAGCCCGGGGGGGTCAAGCTCCTACAATGAGCAGTTCTTC. This rearrangement joins TRBV9 to TRBJ2-1; TRBD2 agrees at 8 bases. J lost 0 bases, V lost 4 bases, and 6 bases had no gene match. This CDR3 is built from 16 residues. The germline V gene encodes CDR1 SGDLS and CDR2 YYNGEE.

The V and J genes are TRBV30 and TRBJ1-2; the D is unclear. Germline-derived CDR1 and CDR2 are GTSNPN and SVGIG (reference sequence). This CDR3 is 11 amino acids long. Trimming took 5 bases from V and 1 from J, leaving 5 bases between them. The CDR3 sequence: CAWALNYGYTF. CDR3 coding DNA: TGTGCCTGGGCCCTTAACTATGGCTACACCTTC.

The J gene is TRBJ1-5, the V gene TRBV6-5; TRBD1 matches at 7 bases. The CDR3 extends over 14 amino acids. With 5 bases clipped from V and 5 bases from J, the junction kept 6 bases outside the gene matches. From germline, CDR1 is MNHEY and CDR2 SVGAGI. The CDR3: CASSRQGLYQPQHF. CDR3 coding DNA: TGTGCCAGCAGTAGACAGGGATTATATCAGCCCCAGCATTTT.

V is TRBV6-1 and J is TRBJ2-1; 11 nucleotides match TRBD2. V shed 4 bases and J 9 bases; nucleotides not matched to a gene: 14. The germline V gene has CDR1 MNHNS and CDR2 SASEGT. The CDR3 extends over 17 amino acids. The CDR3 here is CASSASAVAGGQGEQFF. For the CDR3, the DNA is TGTGCCAGCAGTGCCTCCGCGGTAGCGGGGGGGCAGGGTGAGCAGTTCTTC.

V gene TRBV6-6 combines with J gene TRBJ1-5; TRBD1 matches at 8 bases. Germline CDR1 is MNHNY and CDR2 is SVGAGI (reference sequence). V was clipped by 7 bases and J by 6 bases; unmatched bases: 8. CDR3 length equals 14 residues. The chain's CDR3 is CASTVTGELQPQHF. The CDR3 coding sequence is TGTGCCAGCACGGTGACAGGGGAACTTCAGCCCCAGCATTTT.

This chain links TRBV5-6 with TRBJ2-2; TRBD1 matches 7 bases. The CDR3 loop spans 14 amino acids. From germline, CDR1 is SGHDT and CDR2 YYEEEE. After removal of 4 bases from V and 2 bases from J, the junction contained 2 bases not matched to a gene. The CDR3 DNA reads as TGTGCCAGCAGCAGGGACAGAAACACCGGGGAGCTGTTTTTT. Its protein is CASSRDRNTGELFF.

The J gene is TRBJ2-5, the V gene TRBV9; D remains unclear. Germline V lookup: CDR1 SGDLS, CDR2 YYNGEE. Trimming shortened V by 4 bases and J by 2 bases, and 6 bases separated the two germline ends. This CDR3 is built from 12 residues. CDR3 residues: CASSTAQETQYF. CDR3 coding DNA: TGTGCCAGCAGCACTGCTCAAGAGACCCAGTACTTC. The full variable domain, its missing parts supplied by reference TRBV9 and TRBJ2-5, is DSGVTQTPKHLITATGQRVTLRCSPRSGDLSVYWYQQSLDQGLQFLIQYYNGEERAKGNILERFSAQQFPDLHSELNLSSLELGDSALYFCASSTAQETQYFGPGTRLLVL.

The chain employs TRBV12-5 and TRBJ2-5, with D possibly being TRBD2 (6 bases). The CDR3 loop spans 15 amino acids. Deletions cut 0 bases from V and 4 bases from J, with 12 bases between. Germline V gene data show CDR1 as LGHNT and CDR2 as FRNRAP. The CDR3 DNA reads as TGTGCTAGTGGTTTGGTACGGGTGGGAGGAGAGACCCAGTACTTC. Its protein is CASGLVRVGGETQYF. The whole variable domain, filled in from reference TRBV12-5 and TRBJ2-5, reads DARVTQTPRHKVTEMGQEVTMRCQPILGHNTVFWYRQTMMQGLELLAYFRNRAPLDDSGMPKDRFSAEMPDATLATLKIQPSEPRDSAVYFCASGLVRVGGETQYFGPGTRLLVL.

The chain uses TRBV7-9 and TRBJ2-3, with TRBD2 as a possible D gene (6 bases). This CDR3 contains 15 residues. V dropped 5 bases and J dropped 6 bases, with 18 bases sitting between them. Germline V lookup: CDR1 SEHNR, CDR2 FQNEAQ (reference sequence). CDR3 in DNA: TGTGCCAGCAGCCCACCAGACGGGGGTGGGGATACGCAGTATTTT. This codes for CASSPPDGGGDTQYF.

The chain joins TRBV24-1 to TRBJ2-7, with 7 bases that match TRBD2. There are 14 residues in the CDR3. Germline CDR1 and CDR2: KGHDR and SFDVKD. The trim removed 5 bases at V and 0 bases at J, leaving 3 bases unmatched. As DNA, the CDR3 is TGTGCCACCAGTGTTTCGGGGGGCTCCTACGAGCAGTACTTC. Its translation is CATSVSGGSYEQYF.

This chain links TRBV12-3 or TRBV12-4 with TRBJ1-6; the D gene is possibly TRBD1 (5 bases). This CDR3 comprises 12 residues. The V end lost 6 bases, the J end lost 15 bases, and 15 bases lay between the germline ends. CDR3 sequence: CASSRDSLLLHF. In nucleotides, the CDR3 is TGTGCCAGCAGCCGCGACAGCCTTCTCCTCCACTTT.